This T cell receptor (beta chain) was identified in a study of breast tumors, draining lymph nodes, adjacent tissues. Study conclusions and caveats: The data were judged consistent with most tumor T cells coming from lymph node and expanding in tumor. Tumor repertoires ranked between lymph nodes and nontumor tissue in diversity, with V and J gene preferences. Luminal-like breast cancer showed significantly higher tumor–nontumor repertoire similarity than basal-like. The lymph node origin of tumor T cells was framed as consistent with a hypothesis, not demonstrated.

Samples came from axillary lymph nodes draining the breast cancer. This clonotype was detected a few times. Its specificity is not known. TCRdb reprocessed the multiplex PCR reads with MiXCR, giving one entry per CDR3 protein. The sample contains about 130,000 distinct CDR3 sequences, just under 20% of which appear only once. The TCR was taken from a female donor with breast cancer. Some clones in this sample may be carry-over from other donors' samples. Sequencing input: axillary lymph node tissue.

The CDR3 nucleotides read TGTGCCAGCAGTTTGGAGGGGGCGGCTAATGAAAAACTGTTTTTT. This sequence encodes CASSLEGAANEKLFF. The chain is built from TRBV28 and TRBJ1-4, with TRBD1 matching 7 bases. V shed 3 bases and J 3 bases; nucleotides not matched to a gene: 4. Germline CDR1 is MDHEN and CDR2 is SYDVKM. The CDR3 has 15 residues. The full variable domain, with the rest looked up from reference TRBV28 and TRBJ1-4, is DVKVTQSSRYLVKRTGEKVFLECVQDMDHENMFWYRQDPGLGLRLIYFSYDVKMKEKGDIPEGYSVSREKKERFSLILESASTNQTSMYLCASSLEGAANEKLFFGSGTQLSVL.